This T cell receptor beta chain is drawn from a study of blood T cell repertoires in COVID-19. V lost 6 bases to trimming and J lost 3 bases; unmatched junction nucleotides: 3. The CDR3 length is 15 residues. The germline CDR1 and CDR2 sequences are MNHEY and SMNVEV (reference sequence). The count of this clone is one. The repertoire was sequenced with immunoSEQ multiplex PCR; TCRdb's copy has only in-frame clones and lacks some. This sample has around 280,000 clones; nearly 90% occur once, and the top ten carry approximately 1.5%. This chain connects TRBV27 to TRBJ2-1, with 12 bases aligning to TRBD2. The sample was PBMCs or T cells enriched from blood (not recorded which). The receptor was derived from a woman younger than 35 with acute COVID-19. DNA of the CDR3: TGTGCCAGCAGCCAGGGACTAGCGGGCTACAATGAGCAGTTCTTC. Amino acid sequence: CASSQGLAGYNEQFF.